A single sample is the source of the 12 T cell receptor beta chains below, sequenced in a study of T cell changes during pregnancy in multiple sclerosis. The protocol was immunoSEQ multiplex PCR, while the TCRdb copy is restricted to in-frame clones and leaves out a portion. The sample has tens of thousands of clones; about 90% are singletons. Sequences were derived from CD8+ T cells from peripheral blood mononuclear cells, sampled after pregnancy. These receptors all come from a female donor with multiple sclerosis, enrolled in a pregnancy study.

This chain joins TRBV6-1 and TRBJ1-1; D is ambiguous. The V gene lost 2 bases and the J gene lost 3 bases, with 16 bases spanning the gap. The CDR3 runs 16 residues. The germline gives CDR1 MNHNS, CDR2 SASEGT. CDR3 nucleotide sequence: TGTGCCAGCAGTGAATATGAGTATTCGAAGTACACTGAAGCTTTCTTT. It is translated as CASSEYEYSKYTEAFF.

The chain carries TRBV5-1 and TRBJ2-5; D is undetermined. The CDR3 totals 12 residues. CDR1 SGHRS and CDR2 YFSETQ come from the germline V gene. Trimming left V 0 bases short and J 5 bases short, with 5 bases between. CDR3 in amino acids: CASSLEPETQYF. The CDR3 DNA reads as TGCGCCAGCAGCTTGGAGCCCGAGACCCAGTACTTC.

The CDR3 DNA is TGTGCCAGCAGCTTGGCGGGATTCGCCTACGAGCAGTACTTC. Protein product: CASSLAGFAYEQYF. The J gene is TRBJ2-7, the V gene TRBV5-5; perhaps TRBD2 as D (5 bases). The germline V gene encodes CDR1 SGHKS and CDR2 YYEKEE (reference sequence). V was pared by 0 bases and J by 2 bases, with 9 bases between. The CDR3 is 14 amino acids.

CDR3 in DNA: TGCGCCAGCAGCCTTAAGACTAGCGGGAGGGAATCAGATACGCAGTATTTT. The encoded protein is CASSLKTSGRESDTQYF. This chain connects TRBV4-1 to TRBJ2-3, with 14 bases lining up with TRBD2. The trim removed 4 bases at V and 4 bases at J, leaving 7 bases unmatched. The CDR3 contains 17 residues. Per germline, CDR1 MGHRA and CDR2 YSYEKL.

V usage is TRBV28 and J usage is TRBJ1-1; no clear D. Germline CDR1 reads MDHEN; CDR2 reads SYDVKM. Between the trimmed V and J ends, which lost 7 bases and 1 base, there was a span of 16 bases. This CDR3 has 15 residues. CDR3 residues: CASTLTSARNTEAFF. The CDR3 coding sequence is TGTGCCAGCACCCTTACTAGTGCCCGGAACACTGAAGCTTTCTTT.

V is TRBV5-1 and J is TRBJ2-7, with 7 bases that match TRBD2. Losses at the gene ends were 0 bases for V and 3 bases for J; bases not matched to a gene: 9. The CDR3 is 16 amino acids. CDR1 is SGHRS, CDR2 YFSETQ, per germline. Here the CDR3 DNA reads TGCGCCAGCAGCTTGGAGTTCGGACTAGAAGGCTACGAGCAGTACTTC. As protein: CASSLEFGLEGYEQYF.

The CDR3 region has the DNA TGTGCCAGCAGTCCCGATTGGCAGGCGGGCTACACCTTC. Protein product: CASSPDWQAGYTF. The chain has TRBV27 and TRBJ1-2; D ambiguous. This CDR3 contains 13 residues. V lost 5 bases to trimming and J lost 8 bases, with 15 bases between them. Germline CDR1 and CDR2: MNHEY and SMNVEV (reference sequence).

The V and J genes are TRBV9 and TRBJ1-2; no clear D gene. Germline CDR1 SGDLS, CDR2 YYNGEE. The CDR3 runs 14 residues. With 4 bases removed from V and 10 bases from J, the gap between germline ends came to 20 bases. The CDR3 here is CASSPEGAMGDYTF. CDR3 DNA: TGTGCCAGCAGCCCAGAGGGTGCTATGGGTGACTACACCTTC.

CDR3 nucleotides: TGTGCCAGCAGCTTAGGTGGGGGCGCGGTGAACATTCAGTACTTC. It specifies CASSLGGGAVNIQYF. The chain recombines TRBV7-9 with TRBJ2-4, with D perhaps matching TRBD1 (6 bases). This CDR3 has 15 residues. Trimming shortened V by 1 base and J by 7 bases, and 14 bases separated the two germline ends. Per the germline V gene, CDR1 is SEHNR and CDR2 is FQNEAQ (reference sequence).

J is TRBJ1-2 and V is TRBV5-1, with 7 bases that match TRBD1. After removal of 4 bases from V and 1 base from J, the junction contained 13 bases not matched to a gene. Germline V lookup: CDR1 SGHRS, CDR2 YFSETQ. There are 17 residues in the CDR3. In DNA, the CDR3 is TGCGCCAGCAGCCCACTAGCGGACAGGAGCCTTAACTATGGCTACACCTTC. Residues: CASSPLADRSLNYGYTF.

The rearrangement joins TRBV5-1 to TRBJ2-3; possibly TRBD2 for D (6 bases). V lost 7 bases, J lost 0 bases, and 12 bases lay in between. CDR1 is SGHRS, CDR2 YFSETQ, per germline. There are 14 residues in the CDR3. CDR3 DNA sequence: TGCGCCAGCGGGGACTGGCGGAGCACAGATACGCAGTATTTT. It yields the protein CASGDWRSTDTQYF.

Concerning this clone: One end of the junction does not line up with germline, which may come from a read error. The J gene is TRBJ2-5, the V gene TRBV7-7, with TRBD2 matching over 9 bases. The CDR3 contains 15 residues. CDR1 and CDR2 from the germline V gene are SSHAT and FNYEAQ (reference sequence). The CDR3 DNA is TGTGCTAGCAGCCCAAGAGCGGGAGGACTGGAGACCCAGTACTTC. Its protein product is CASSPRAGGLETQYF.